Shown below are 9 T cell receptor beta chains from a single sample sequenced in a study of T cell responses to AZD1222 COVID-19 vaccine. Assay used: immunoSEQ multiplex PCR; TCRdb lists only in-frame clones, some missing. Of under 150,000 clones in the sample, 80% to 95% were seen once. The sequences come from peripheral blood, collected 28 days after the second AZD1222 dose. Every receptor here comes from an adult who received the AZD1222 COVID-19 vaccine.

This clone appeared once. V usage is TRBV18 and J usage is TRBJ1-6, with D uncertain. The CDR3 extends over 15 amino acids. Trimming pared 3 bases from V and 7 bases from J, leaving 13 bases between. Germline V gene data show CDR1 as KGHSH and CDR2 as LQKENI. In DNA form, the CDR3 reads TGTGCCAGCTCACCCTTTGACGGAAAGAATTCACCCCTCCACTTT. Protein: CASSPFDGKNSPLHF.

The chain links TRBV5-1 to TRBJ1-1; 7 bases agree with TRBD1. From germline, CDR1 is SGHRS and CDR2 YFSETQ. Trimming at V came to 2 bases and at J to 5 bases, leaving 3 bases not matched to a gene. The CDR3 runs to 13 residues. CDR3 coding DNA: TGCGCCAGCAGCTTTACAGGGGATACTGAAGCTTTCTTT. It is translated as CASSFTGDTEAFF.

J is TRBJ2-3 and V is TRBV7-9; D not resolved. The CDR3 covers 14 residues. From germline, CDR1 is SEHNR and CDR2 FQNEAQ (reference sequence). V lost 1 base and J lost 2, with 7 bases in between. The CDR3 DNA is TGTGCCAGCAGCTTAGAGGGATTCACAGATACGCAGTATTTT. Translated, it gives CASSLEGFTDTQYF.

The V and J genes are TRBV30 and TRBJ1-1, with 8 bases identical to TRBD1. Per germline, CDR1 GTSNPN and CDR2 SVGIG (reference sequence). CDR3 length: 12 residues. V was pared by 7 bases and J by 11 bases, with 12 bases of the junction left unmatched. CDR3 in DNA: TGTGCCTCTACCCCCCAGGGGGCGTTGGCTTTCTTT. Translating gives CASTPQGALAFF.

The CDR3 is CASSSGQGGPYEQYV. For the CDR3, the DNA is TGTGCCAGCTCCTCCGGACAGGGGGGCCCCTACGAGCAGTACGTC. The chain carries TRBV18 and TRBJ2-7, with TRBD1 matching 10 bases. This CDR3 contains 15 residues. Germline values: CDR1 KGHSH, CDR2 LQKENI. The ends lost 6 bases at V and 2 bases at J; junction bases unmatched: 7.

The V and J genes are TRBV27 and TRBJ1-5, with TRBD1 matching 8 bases. The V and J ends lost 5 bases and 1 base, in that order; junction bases with no gene match: 7. The CDR3 spans 16 residues. Germline V gives CDR1 MNHEY, CDR2 SMNVEV (reference sequence). In DNA form, the CDR3 reads TGTGCCAGCAGTCCTCCAGGGGGCCGGAGCAATCAGCCCCAGCATTTT. This translates into CASSPPGGRSNQPQHF.

CDR3 loop: CASSLSPGDTEAFF. CDR3 sequence (DNA): TGTGCCAGCAGCTTATCCCCCGGCGACACTGAAGCTTTCTTT. J is TRBJ1-1 and V is TRBV7-2; no clear D gene. Between the trimmed V and J ends, which lost 2 bases and 3 bases, there was a span of 10 bases. The germline V gene has CDR1 SGHTA and CDR2 FQGNSA. This CDR3 is 14 amino acids long.

The chain joins TRBV5-1 to TRBJ2-3, with no clear D. Looked up from germline, CDR1 is SGHRS and CDR2 is YFSETQ. This CDR3 comprises 14 residues. Deletions cut 6 bases from V and 1 base from J, with 12 bases between. The CDR3 is CASKRTEGTDTQYF. CDR3 nucleotides: TGCGCCAGCAAAAGGACGGAAGGCACAGATACGCAGTATTTT.

The V and J genes are TRBV24-1 and TRBJ1-2; 8 nucleotides line up with TRBD1. V was pared by 2 bases and J by 5 bases, with 9 bases of the junction left unmatched. Germline CDR1 reads KGHDR; CDR2 reads SFDVKD. The CDR3 is 16 residues long. This CDR3 reads CATSDSPDRESYGYTF. The CDR3 DNA sequence: TGTGCCACCAGTGATTCGCCGGACAGGGAGTCTTATGGCTACACCTTC.